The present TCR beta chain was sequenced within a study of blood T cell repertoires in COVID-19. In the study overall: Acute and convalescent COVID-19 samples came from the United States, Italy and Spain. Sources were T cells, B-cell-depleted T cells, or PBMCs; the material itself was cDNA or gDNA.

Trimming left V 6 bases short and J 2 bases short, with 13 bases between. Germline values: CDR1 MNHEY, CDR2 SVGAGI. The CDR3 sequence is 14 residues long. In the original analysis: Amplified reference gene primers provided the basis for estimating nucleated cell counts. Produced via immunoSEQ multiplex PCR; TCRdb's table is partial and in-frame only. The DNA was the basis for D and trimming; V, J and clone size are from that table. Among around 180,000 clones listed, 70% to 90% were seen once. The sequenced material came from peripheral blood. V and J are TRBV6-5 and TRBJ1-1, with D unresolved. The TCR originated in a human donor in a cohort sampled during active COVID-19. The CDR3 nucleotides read TGTGCCAGCAGCCAACTTGGACTAAACACTGAAGCTTTCTTT. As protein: CASSQLGLNTEAFF.